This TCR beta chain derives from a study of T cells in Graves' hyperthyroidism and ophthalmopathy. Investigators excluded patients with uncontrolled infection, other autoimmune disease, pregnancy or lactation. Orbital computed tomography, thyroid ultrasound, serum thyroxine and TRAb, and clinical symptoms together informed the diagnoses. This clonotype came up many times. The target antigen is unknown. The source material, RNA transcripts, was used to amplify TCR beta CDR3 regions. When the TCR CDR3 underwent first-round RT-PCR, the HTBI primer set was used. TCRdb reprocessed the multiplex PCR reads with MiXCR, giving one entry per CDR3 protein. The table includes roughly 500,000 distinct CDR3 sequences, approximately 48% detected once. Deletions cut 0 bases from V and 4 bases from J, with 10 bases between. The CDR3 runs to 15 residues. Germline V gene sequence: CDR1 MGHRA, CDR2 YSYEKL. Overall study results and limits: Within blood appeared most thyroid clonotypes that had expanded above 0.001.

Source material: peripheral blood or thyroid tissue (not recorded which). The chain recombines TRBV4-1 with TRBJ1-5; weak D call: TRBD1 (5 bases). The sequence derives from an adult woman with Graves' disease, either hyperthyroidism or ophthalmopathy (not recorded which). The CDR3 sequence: CASSQDRVENQPQHF. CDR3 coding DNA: TGCGCCAGCAGCCAAGACAGGGTTGAAAATCAGCCCCAGCATTTT.